This T cell receptor beta chain was found in a study of cytomegalovirus exposure and HLA in healthy donors. Regarding the study as a whole: Common viral pathogens (according to a later analysis) appeared linked to several of the most significant clusters. Roughly uniform sequencing depth across donors was assumed, possibly incorrectly.

PCR amplification relied on 60 Vbeta primers (plus 13 Jbeta primers). Only in-frame clones appear in the TCRdb table, and some are missing; sequencing was by immunoSEQ multiplex PCR. The table has under 150,000 clones, 9.5% seen once; the top ten hold about 3%. Concerning this clone: Antigen specificity is unknown. Germline and junction disagree at one end, which may indicate a read error.

CDR3 length equals 11 residues. Germline CDR1 and CDR2: SGHRS and YFSETQ. Sequenced: PBMCs. The source of this sequence is a man younger than 45 in good health and CMV-seronegative. The gene calls are TRBV5-1 and TRBJ2-2; tentative D call: TRBD2 (5 bases). The CDR3 sequence: CASSFPGKLFF. The CDR3, as DNA: TGCGCCAGCAGCTTCCCCGGGAAGCTGTTTTTT.